This TCR beta chain comes out of a study of T-cell reconstitution after alpha-beta-depleted transplantation in children (TCRdb year 2016). General notes on the study: T-cell immune reconstitution after TCRalphabeta/CD19-depleted allogeneic hematopoietic cell transplantation in children was quantitatively tracked in the study by means of TCR repertoire profiling. What the study reported, not specific to this receptor: In some patients, the high TCRbeta diversity seen at day 60 was put down to recipient T cells and intrathymic progenitors that had survived conditioning. The apparently early recovery of alphabetaT-cell counts about two months after transplant reportedly depended on only several hundred rapidly expanded clones that came from non-depleted graft cells. The frequencies of hyperexpanded clones fell over the following months, and after one year, T-cell counts and TCRbeta diversity were mostly attributed to newly produced T cells.

In regard to this clonotype: The clone's antigen remains unknown. The input lacks base qualities; no much larger clone sits a single base away.

According to the germline V gene, CDR1 reads LGHNA and CDR2 reads YNFKEQ. V lost 1 base and J lost 1 base; the stretch between them is 10 bases long. The CDR3 sequence holds 15 residues, the cysteine and phenylalanine included. The retained sequence is limited to the CDR3, 45 bases, with the frame set at the first base. Library creation used PCR. The sequencing machine was an Illumina HiSeq 2500. TCR libraries were prepared with molecular barcoding, using unique molecular identifiers to normalize TCRbeta repertoire quantification. TCRdb took the public reads, trimmed them with fastp at Q25, ran MiXCR for clone calling and kept in-frame beta chains. Rows merge per CDR3 protein into single entries with the most common DNA and genes. The sample table shows some 840,000 distinct CDR3 sequences, and around 17% are seen once. Under 6% of the sample lies in the top ten. The treatment or condition label on this specimen signifies: allogeneic hematopoietic cell transplantation with graft depleted of TCRalphabeta T cells and CD19 B cells. The transplant recipients were children given TCRalphabeta/CD19-depleted allogeneic hematopoietic cell grafts.

This receptor was identified in a male patient younger than 18 who had a stem cell transplant for acute lymphoblastic leukemia, so the T cells may come from the graft donor. Sequenced here: PBMCs, mostly from graft donor cells, sampled 360 days after TCRalphabeta/CD19-depleted stem cell transplant. The receptor chain draws on TRBV4-2 and TRBJ1-1, with no D gene named confidently. The DNA sequence reads TGTGCCAGCAGCCAAGGTAGCGGCACGAACACTGAAGCTTTCTTT. Translation gives CASSQGSGTNTEAFF.